Shown below are 29 T cell receptor beta chains from a single sample sequenced in a study of blood T cell repertoires in COVID-19. Clones were sequenced by immunoSEQ multiplex PCR, and TCRdb holds only the in-frame ones, with some missing. Among under 150,000 clones listed, 79% were seen once. Sample: peripheral blood. The receptors were sampled from a man aged 55-75 years with acute or convalescent COVID-19.

J is TRBJ1-4 and V is TRBV24-1, with D possibly TRBD1 on 5 matching bases. Germline CDR1 is KGHDR and CDR2 is SFDVKD. The CDR3 covers 15 residues. V was trimmed by 3 bases and J by 3 bases, leaving 10 bases between them. The CDR3 here is CATSDPREANEKLFF. CDR3 nucleotides: TGTGCCACCAGTGATCCCAGGGAGGCTAATGAAAAACTGTTTTTT.

This clone was seen a handful of times. This rearrangement joins TRBV7-2 to TRBJ1-2; 11 positions match TRBD1. CDR1 and CDR2 (germline): SGHTA, FQGNSA. V shed 5 bases and J 3 bases; nucleotides not matched to a gene: 11. The CDR3 consists of 17 residues. The CDR3 DNA sequence: TGTGCCAGCAGCCCCCGGACAGGGGGCGTCCAGGACTATGGCTACACCTTC. It translates to CASSPRTGGVQDYGYTF.

The rearrangement links TRBV9 to TRBJ2-7, with 8 bases identical to TRBD1. V lost 3 bases to trimming and J lost 5 bases; unmatched junction nucleotides: 10. This CDR3 comprises 15 residues. CDR1 and CDR2 (germline): SGDLS, YYNGEE. CDR3 protein: CASSADGTGLDEQYF. The DNA for the CDR3 is TGTGCCAGCAGCGCGGATGGGACAGGTCTCGACGAGCAGTACTTC.

This clone has just a few counts. J is TRBJ2-7 and V is TRBV27; 8 bases are a match to TRBD1. V lost 5 bases to trimming and J lost 4 bases; unmatched junction nucleotides: 7. The CDR3 loop spans 14 amino acids. The germline V gene has CDR1 MNHEY and CDR2 SMNVEV (reference sequence). This CDR3 is CASSPGQVGYEQYF. CDR3 coding DNA: TGTGCCAGCAGTCCGGGACAGGTCGGTTACGAGCAGTACTTC.

This clone was seen a handful of times. This chain links TRBV24-1 with TRBJ2-1, with a possible D match to TRBD1 (7 bases). The V gene lost 9 bases and the J gene lost 0 bases, with 14 bases spanning the gap. Germline values: CDR1 KGHDR, CDR2 SFDVKD. The CDR3 runs to 15 residues. The CDR3 sequence: CATAGQPSSYNEQFF. CDR3 in DNA: TGTGCCACCGCGGGACAGCCAAGCTCCTACAATGAGCAGTTCTTC.

The chain couples TRBV5-1 to TRBJ2-1; 8 bases are a match to TRBD1. CDR1 and CDR2 from the germline V gene are SGHRS and YFSETQ. With V trimmed by 4 bases and J by 3 bases, 9 bases remained unmatched. The CDR3 is 16 residues long. Here the CDR3 reads CASSPNGQGLYNEQFF. The DNA for the CDR3 is TGCGCCAGCAGCCCTAACGGACAGGGTCTCTACAATGAGCAGTTCTTC.

Only a few counts were recorded for this clone. The CDR3 DNA reads as TGTGCCAGCAAAAGGGGTCTTGATAATTCACCCCTCCACTTT. It yields the protein CASKRGLDNSPLHF. The chain recombines TRBV2 with TRBJ1-6; TRBD1 might be the D (5 bases). This CDR3 is built from 14 residues. Trimming left V 7 bases short and J 5 bases short, with 12 bases between. The germline gives CDR1 SNHLY, CDR2 FYNNEI.

The DNA of the CDR3 is TGTGCCAGTAGTCTATCCATAAATGAAAAACTGTTTTTT. It translates to CASSLSINEKLFF. The chain joins TRBV19 to TRBJ1-4; D not certain. Germline CDR1 LNHDA, CDR2 SQIVND (reference sequence). There are 13 residues in the CDR3. Trimming left V 5 bases short and J 5 bases short, with 9 bases between.

V and J are TRBV2 and TRBJ2-7; D is ambiguous. V lost 5 bases, J lost 2 bases, and 10 bases lay in between. The CDR3 runs 13 residues. Germline CDR1 SNHLY, CDR2 FYNNEI. CDR3 DNA sequence: TGTGCCAGCAGTAAGGCGGAAACCTACGAGCAGTACTTC. It specifies CASSKAETYEQYF. The full variable domain, in which reference TRBV2 and TRBJ2-7 provide the parts outside the CDR3, is EPEVTQTPSHQVTQMGQEVILRCVPISNHLYFYWYRQILGQKVEFLVSFYNNEISEKSEIFDDQFSVERPDGSNFTLKIRSTKLEDSAMYFCASSKAETYEQYFGPGTRLTVT.

This chain uses TRBV25-1 with TRBJ2-7, with D unclear. CDR1 and CDR2 (germline): MGHDK, SYGVNS. The CDR3 runs to 17 residues. The germline V and J ends were trimmed by 2 bases and 1 base, with 18 bases remaining between them. DNA of the CDR3: TGTGCCAGCAGTGAACTTTCTTTGGCAGGCACTTCCTACGAGCAGTACTTC. This encodes CASSELSLAGTSYEQYF.

V gene TRBV27 combines with J gene TRBJ2-7; D is ambiguous. CDR3 length equals 13 residues. Germline CDR1 reads MNHEY; CDR2 reads SMNVEV (reference sequence). V was pared by 4 bases and J by 3 bases, with 10 bases between. This CDR3 is CASSYGWSYEQYF. The CDR3 coding sequence is TGTGCCAGCAGTTACGGGTGGAGCTACGAGCAGTACTTC.

The rearrangement uses TRBV5-4 and TRBJ1-4; TRBD1 is a possible D gene (6 bases). V lost 0 bases and J lost 8, with 14 bases in between. The germline CDR1 and CDR2 sequences are SGHNT and YYREEE (reference sequence). The CDR3 runs 15 residues. CDR3 residues: CASSLAGPGEEKLFF. DNA for the CDR3: TGTGCCAGCAGCTTGGCGGGGCCAGGGGAAGAAAAACTGTTTTTT.

The rearrangement uses TRBV12-3 or TRBV12-4 and TRBJ2-5, with TRBD2 matching 7 bases. Unmatched junction bases numbered 3, after V lost 6 bases and J lost 2 bases. This CDR3 comprises 13 residues. The CDR3 DNA is TGTGCCAGCAGAGCTAGCGGACAAGAGACCCAGTACTTC. Amino acids: CASRASGQETQYF.

The rearrangement joins TRBV6-5 to TRBJ1-2; D gene ambiguous. Trimming shortened V by 2 bases and J by 2 bases, and 3 bases separated the two germline ends. The CDR3 consists of 12 residues. The germline V gene has CDR1 MNHEY and CDR2 SVGAGI. The CDR3 region has the DNA TGTGCCAGCAGTTACCGGAACTATGGCTACACCTTC. Translating gives CASSYRNYGYTF.

V and J are TRBV2 and TRBJ2-1, with TRBD2 identical over 13 bases. CDR3 length: 16 amino acids. Germline CDR1 reads SNHLY; CDR2 reads FYNNEI. V shed 5 bases, J shed 4 bases, and the junction held 5 bases outside the gene matches. The CDR3 DNA is TGTGCCAGCAGTTCCGGGACTAGCGGGGTATACAATGAGCAGTTCTTC. Translated: CASSSGTSGVYNEQFF.

The chain combines TRBV5-6 with TRBJ1-1; tentatively, D is TRBD1 (5 bases). In germline, CDR1 is SGHDT, CDR2 YYEEEE. This CDR3 comprises 13 residues. The V and J ends lost 4 bases and 7 bases respectively, with 14 bases between them. This CDR3 reads CASSRAGRSEAFF. In DNA, the CDR3 is TGTGCCAGCAGCCGCGCGGGACGGAGTGAAGCTTTCTTT.

This clone showed up just a few times. The CDR3 sequence: CATGTLNTGELFF. DNA for the CDR3: TGTGCCACCGGGACACTGAACACCGGGGAGCTGTTTTTT. The V gene is TRBV6-5, the J gene TRBJ2-2, with D perhaps matching TRBD1 (6 bases). Germline CDR1 reads MNHEY; CDR2 reads SVGAGI. V shed 10 bases and J shed 1 base, with 10 bases lying between them. The CDR3 covers 13 residues.

The CDR3 here is CASSQDRWAGLGYTF. CDR3 coding DNA: TGTGCCAGCAGCCAAGATAGATGGGCAGGGTTGGGCTACACCTTC. The chain has TRBV3-1 (or the pseudogene TRBV3-2) and TRBJ1-2; possible D gene TRBD1, 5 bases. V shed 0 bases and J shed 8 bases, with 16 bases lying between them. CDR1 and CDR2 from the germline V gene are LGHDT and YNNKEL (reference sequence). The CDR3 totals 15 residues.

This clone appeared once. The genes are TRBV7-2 and TRBJ1-5; D is unclear. This CDR3 is 14 amino acids long. CDR1 is SGHTA and CDR2 is FQGNSA in the germline V gene. V was clipped by 5 bases and J by 0 bases, with 8 bases between them. In nucleotides, the CDR3 is TGTGCCAGCAGCCCCCGGGGTAGCAATCAGCCCCAGCATTTT. This sequence encodes CASSPRGSNQPQHF.

This rearrangement joins TRBV7-2 to TRBJ2-7, with no clear D. The CDR3 totals 13 residues. Germline CDR1 SGHTA, CDR2 FQGNSA. V gave up 3 bases and J gave up 5 bases, with 11 bases separating them. In DNA, the CDR3 is TGTGCCAGCAGCTTGAGGTTCTCAGACGAGCAGTACTTC. Encoded protein: CASSLRFSDEQYF.

The chain uses TRBV4-3 and TRBJ1-2; D may be TRBD1 (6 bases). This CDR3 comprises 14 residues. Germline CDR1 LGHNA, CDR2 YSLEER. V lost 3 bases to trimming and J lost 7 bases, with 15 bases between them. For the CDR3, the DNA is TGCGCCAGCAGCCAGGGGGGGGGCACTGGTGGCTACACCTTC. Protein product: CASSQGGGTGGYTF.

The chain carries TRBV28 and TRBJ1-5, with D hard to call. The CDR3 has 16 residues. V was cut by 3 bases and J by 1 base, with 13 bases left in between. CDR1 is MDHEN and CDR2 is SYDVKM in the germline V gene. CDR3 sequence: CASSLGLGGSNQPQHF. CDR3 nucleotide sequence: TGTGCCAGCAGTTTGGGTCTGGGAGGGAGCAATCAGCCCCAGCATTTT. Full variable domain (outside the CDR3, taken from reference TRBV28 and TRBJ1-5): DVKVTQSSRYLVKRTGEKVFLECVQDMDHENMFWYRQDPGLGLRLIYFSYDVKMKEKGDIPEGYSVSREKKERFSLILESASTNQTSMYLCASSLGLGGSNQPQHFGDGTRLSIL.

The CDR3 coding sequence is TGTGCCAGCAGCCGGGATTGGGACAGGGTTCATTTT. It is translated as CASSRDWDRVHF. The gene calls are TRBV28 and TRBJ1-5, with 9 bases fitting TRBD1. Germline CDR1 MDHEN, CDR2 SYDVKM. With 6 bases clipped from V and 16 bases from J, the junction kept 10 bases outside the gene matches. This CDR3 comprises 12 residues.

There are a few counts of this clone. The chain joins TRBV3-1 (or the pseudogene TRBV3-2) to TRBJ2-5; 9 positions match TRBD2. This CDR3 is built from 15 residues. Trimming cost V 6 bases and J 3 bases; bases outside gene matches: 8. CDR1 LGHDT and CDR2 YNNKEL come from the germline V gene (reference sequence). The CDR3 sequence is CASRFSGRNEETQYF. CDR3 DNA: TGTGCCAGCAGATTTAGCGGGAGAAACGAAGAGACCCAGTACTTC.

J is TRBJ1-5 and V is TRBV7-8; D is undetermined. The V gene's germline CDR1 is SGHVS and CDR2 FQNEAQ. The CDR3 has 14 amino acids. Trimming took 2 bases from V and 3 from J, leaving 8 bases between them. The CDR3 DNA reads TGTGCCAGCAGCTTAACAGAGCTCAATCAGCCCCAGCATTTT. This codes for CASSLTELNQPQHF.

The genes are TRBV19 and TRBJ2-7; 11 bases map to TRBD1. J lost 8 bases, V lost 5 bases, and 11 bases had no gene match. Germline lookup yields CDR1 LNHDA and CDR2 SQIVND (reference sequence). CDR3 length: 15 amino acids. DNA for the CDR3: TGTGCCAGTAGTGCAGCCGGGACAGGGGGTTTCAAGCAGTACTTC. Amino acids: CASSAAGTGGFKQYF.

The chain is built from TRBV5-1 and TRBJ1-1, with 8 bases lining up with TRBD1. The CDR3 spans 16 residues. Germline V gene sequence: CDR1 SGHRS, CDR2 YFSETQ. V lost 0 bases, J lost 2 bases, and 6 bases stayed unmatched. This CDR3 reads CASSLAPGTGNTEAFF. DNA of the CDR3: TGCGCCAGCAGCTTGGCTCCCGGGACAGGAAACACTGAAGCTTTCTTT.

The chain carries TRBV10-3 and TRBJ2-3, with 11 positions matching TRBD2. The germline gives CDR1 ENHRY, CDR2 SYGVKD. Losses at the gene ends were 0 bases for V and 9 bases for J; bases not matched to a gene: 8. The CDR3 consists of 16 residues. The CDR3: CAISESELAGAGTQYF. CDR3 in DNA: TGTGCCATCAGTGAGTCGGAACTAGCGGGGGCAGGCACGCAGTATTTT.

The chain uses TRBV7-6 and TRBJ2-2; 8 bases are shared with TRBD2. V shed 1 base, J shed 4 bases, and the junction held 8 bases outside the gene matches. This CDR3 spans 17 amino acids. The germline CDR1 and CDR2 sequences are SGHVS and FNYEAQ. The CDR3 is CASSLGGREGLTGELFF. CDR3 in DNA: TGTGCCAGCAGCTTAGGGGGCCGGGAGGGCCTCACCGGGGAGCTGTTTTTT.